This T cell receptor (beta chain) was obtained from a study of CD8 T cells in Susac syndrome (dated by TCRdb to between 2018 and 2021). Notes on the research overall: The study used repertoire sequencing to test whether antigen drove CD8+ T cell activation and differentiation in Susac syndrome. Clonality of the CD8+ T cell repertoire was compared between eleven to twelve healthy donors, roughly 14 Susac syndrome patients and some 15 multiple sclerosis patients.

On this clonotype itself: No cognate antigen has been identified for it. Per-nucleotide qualities are absent, and no much larger clonotype sits a single base away.

Findings and caveats that apply to the study as a whole: The study acknowledged that relatively few individuals were included in the TCR sequencing and HLA analysis.

RNA was extracted using the RNeasy kit, and roughly 0.45 to 1 microgram was reverse transcribed with random hexamers. TCR beta CDR3 regions were amplified with the immunoSEQ multiplex PCR assay covering 54 Vbeta and 13 Jbeta segments. PCR amplification bias was corrected by using a synthetic template baseline for primer optimization and computational correction. The paper's data handling went like this. Reads were annotated to V, D and J genes according to IMGT and were analyzed with immunoSEQ Analyzer, with only productive sequences retained. To calculate clonality, Shannon entropy was normalized by log2 of the number of productive unique sequences and then subtracted from one. Public and private clones were assessed among the 100 most prevalent clones of each patient and control. Susac-specific clones were defined as absent from healthy and MS cohorts, roughly 1,100 published viral clones and other ImmuneACCESS disease sequences. TCRdb passed the public sequencing reads through fastp at Q25 and MiXCR, retaining productive beta sequences. Here each entry gathers all rows of one CDR3 protein and keeps the most common genes and DNA. TCRdb, rather than the study authors, made the V and J calls. A total of approximately 130,000 distinct CDR3 sequences appear in this sample, approximately 89% of them only once. The top ten hold 0.2% to 0.25% of the sample.

The CDR3 sequence holds 14 residues, the cysteine and phenylalanine included. Only the CDR3 region is kept as DNA, spanning 42 bases read in frame from base 1. Cut back by 4 bases and 3 bases, the V and J ends lie 13 bases apart. CDR1 ENHRY and CDR2 SYGVKD were looked up in the germline V gene. High-throughput TCR beta sequencing profiled peripheral blood CD8+ and CD4+ T cells from healthy donors, Susac syndrome patients and multiple sclerosis patients. The multiple sclerosis controls were treatment-naive patients who had stable or active relapsing-remitting disease and met the revised McDonald criteria. Bulk CD8+ and CD4+ T cells were purified by magnetic negative isolation, while CD8+ TEMRA cells were enriched using FACS. Blood was collected in EDTA tubes and processed within 24 hours, with PBMCs isolated through density gradient centrifugation. PBMCs destined for TCR sequencing were cryopreserved in liquid nitrogen and later thawed in a 37 °C water bath. The sorted or isolated CD4+, CD8+ and CD8+ TEMRA cells reached a purity of at least 90%.

The clonotype was recovered from a human donor with multiple sclerosis. Sequenced input: CD8+ T cells from PBMCs. The sequence links TRBV10-3 to TRBJ2-7, with no D gene named confidently. The nucleotide sequence reads as follows: TGTGCCATCAGTGCTCCGGACCCGTTCTACGAGCAGTACTTC. Its protein is CAISAPDPFYEQYF.